This entry lists 26 T cell receptor beta chains sequenced from one sample in a study of T cell responses to AZD1222 COVID-19 vaccine. Assay: immunoSEQ multiplex PCR; the TCRdb copy retains only in-frame clones and omits some. The sample yields fewer than 200,000 clones, approximately 94% seen once. The sample in question was peripheral blood, obtained 28 days after the second AZD1222 dose. These receptor sequences come from an adult who received the AZD1222 COVID-19 vaccine.

The chain combines TRBV11-2 with TRBJ2-5; D is perhaps TRBD2 (7 bases). The germline gives CDR1 SGHAT, CDR2 FQNNGV. The V gene lost 4 bases and the J gene lost 2 bases, with 17 bases spanning the gap. The CDR3 contains 16 residues. The CDR3 sequence: CASSSRTKGGQETQYF. The CDR3 nucleotides are TGTGCCAGCAGCTCCCGGACTAAGGGGGGGCAAGAGACCCAGTACTTC.

The V gene is TRBV4-3, the J gene TRBJ1-1; possibly TRBD1 for D (5 bases). Germline CDR1 LGHNA, CDR2 YSLEER. This CDR3 is built from 14 residues. Trimming shortened V by 0 bases and J by 6 bases, and 11 bases separated the two germline ends. Here the CDR3 DNA reads TGCGCCAGCAGCCAAGAAACAACAGGTTCTGAAGCTTTCTTT. This codes for CASSQETTGSEAFF.

The rearrangement uses TRBV5-1 and TRBJ2-1; the match to TRBD1 covers 10 bases. The CDR3 is 16 amino acids. V dropped 0 bases and J dropped 7; count of bases not matched to a gene: 7. In germline, CDR1 is SGHRS, CDR2 YFSETQ. In DNA form, the CDR3 reads TGCGCCAGCAGCTTGGGGTGCGGACAGGGGGAGAATGAGCAGTTCTTC. Amino acid sequence: CASSLGCGQGENEQFF. The variable domain in full, completed from reference TRBV5-1 and TRBJ2-1, reads KAGVTQTPRYLIKTRGQQVTLSCSPISGHRSVSWYQQTPGQGLQFLFEYFSETQRNKGNFPGRFSGRQFSNSRSEMNVSTLELGDSALYLCASSLGCGQGENEQFFGPGTRLTVL.

V and J are TRBV7-3 and TRBJ2-1; tentatively, D is TRBD1 or TRBD2 (5 bases each). V was pared by 8 bases and J by 7 bases, with 24 bases between. CDR1 is SGHTA, CDR2 FQGTGA, per germline. The CDR3 runs to 16 residues. CDR3 bases: TGTGCCAGCTCGCTAGGGACCAACCGGGCCGGAAATGAGCAGTTCTTC. Translation gives CASSLGTNRAGNEQFF.

J is TRBJ1-1 and V is TRBV27, with D maybe TRBD1 (6 bases). The CDR3 loop spans 15 amino acids. The V gene lost 7 bases and the J gene lost 0 bases, with 15 bases spanning the gap. The germline V gene has CDR1 MNHEY and CDR2 SMNVEV (reference sequence). CDR3 in amino acids: CASKLRQAMNTEAFF. CDR3 bases: TGTGCCAGCAAACTTAGACAGGCTATGAACACTGAAGCTTTCTTT.

The genes are TRBV27 and TRBJ2-7, with no clear D. This CDR3 is built from 11 residues. The germline V gene encodes CDR1 MNHEY and CDR2 SMNVEV (reference sequence). Trimming cost V 2 bases and J 4 bases, with 3 bases left between them. The CDR3 sequence: CASSLGYEQYF. CDR3 in DNA: TGTGCCAGCAGTTTAGGGTACGAGCAGTACTTC.

The chain links TRBV11-2 to TRBJ2-1, with D hard to call. Germline CDR1 and CDR2: SGHAT and FQNNGV. This CDR3 region has 13 residues. V lost 5 bases to trimming and J lost 8 bases, with 13 bases between them. CDR3: CASSPRPSDEQFF. CDR3 nucleotide sequence: TGTGCCAGCAGCCCACGACCGAGCGATGAGCAGTTCTTC. The full variable domain, its missing parts supplied by reference TRBV11-2 and TRBJ2-1, is EAGVAQSPRYKIIEKRQSVAFWCNPISGHATLYWYQQILGQGPKLLIQFQNNGVVDDSQLPKDRFSAERLKGVDSTLKIQPAKLEDSAVYLCASSPRPSDEQFFGPGTRLTVL.

This sequence joins TRBV7-9 and TRBJ2-7; D ambiguous. Trimming pared 1 base from V and 2 bases from J, leaving 9 bases between. Germline V gives CDR1 SEHNR, CDR2 FQNEAQ (reference sequence). This CDR3 is built from 14 residues. In DNA form, the CDR3 reads TGTGCCAGCAGCTTAGTTTCAGCCGCCTACGAGCAGTACTTC. Protein product: CASSLVSAAYEQYF.

The chain combines TRBV5-1 with TRBJ2-7, with 8 bases fitting TRBD1. This CDR3 has 15 residues. Germline values: CDR1 SGHRS, CDR2 YFSETQ. The J segment lost 2 bases and the V segment lost 4 bases, leaving 8 bases of the junction unmatched. This CDR3 reads CASSISGTGTYEQYF. The CDR3 DNA sequence: TGCGCCAGCAGCATCTCCGGGACAGGTACCTACGAGCAGTACTTC.

J is TRBJ1-3 and V is TRBV3-1 (or the pseudogene TRBV3-2), with 10 bases lining up with TRBD1. Germline V gene sequence: CDR1 LGHDT, CDR2 YNNKEL (reference sequence). J lost 4 bases, V lost 2 bases, and 8 bases had no gene match. CDR3 length equals 17 residues. The DNA of the CDR3 is TGTGCCAGCAGCCAAAATAGACAGGGGGCGCCCGGAAACACCATATATTTT. This sequence encodes CASSQNRQGAPGNTIYF.

The chain employs TRBV5-6 and TRBJ2-7; D not certain. Germline values: CDR1 SGHDT, CDR2 YYEEEE. Between the trimmed V and J ends, which lost 6 bases and 5 bases, there was a span of 12 bases. The CDR3 is 12 residues long. CDR3 protein: CASNAIGDEQYF. The CDR3 DNA reads as TGTGCCAGCAATGCGATCGGAGACGAGCAGTACTTC.

The chain employs TRBV27 and TRBJ1-2; D is unclear. Looked up from germline, CDR1 is MNHEY and CDR2 is SMNVEV (reference sequence). The V and J ends lost 6 bases and 6 bases respectively, with 20 bases between them. The CDR3 loop spans 15 amino acids. CDR3 coding DNA: TGTGCCAGCAGCCCGACGCGGGCCCATATTGATGGCTACACCTTC. Translating it yields CASSPTRAHIDGYTF.

The rearrangement uses TRBV11-2 and TRBJ2-3; D may be TRBD1 (6 bases). There are 15 residues in the CDR3. Trimming removed 8 bases at V and 2 bases at J, with 17 bases between. In germline, CDR1 is SGHAT, CDR2 FQNNGV. The CDR3 DNA reads as TGTGCCAGCCGGTTAGGGGGAGTCCCCACAGATACGCAGTATTTT. It translates to CASRLGGVPTDTQYF.

In this sample, this clone turned up once. V is TRBV6-5 and J is TRBJ2-5, with D uncertain. Germline V lookup: CDR1 MNHEY, CDR2 SVGAGI. V lost 5 bases to trimming and J lost 3 bases, with 13 bases between them. The CDR3 contains 14 residues. In nucleotides, the CDR3 is TGTGCCAGCAGTACGCGACGTGGTGAAGAGACCCAGTACTTC. Translated, it gives CASSTRRGEETQYF.

This clone was found once. The V and J genes are TRBV6-1 and TRBJ2-1; 8 bases are shared with TRBD2. Germline CDR1 is MNHNS and CDR2 is SASEGT. The V gene end was trimmed by 4 bases and the J gene end by 8 bases; junction bases not matched to a gene: 13. This CDR3 has 16 residues. CDR3 bases: TGTGCCAGCAGTGCGGAGTGGGCGGGAGGTATATATGAGCAGTTCTTC. Translation gives CASSAEWAGGIYEQFF.

This clone came up once. This chain uses TRBV19 with TRBJ1-2; D is perhaps TRBD1 (5 bases). This CDR3 is 12 amino acids long. CDR1 and CDR2 from the germline V gene are LNHDA and SQIVND (reference sequence). V was cut by 7 bases and J by 8 bases, with 14 bases left in between. The CDR3 loop reads CASMSGVRGYTF. CDR3 DNA: TGTGCCAGTATGTCGGGGGTGAGAGGCTACACCTTC.

Written as DNA, the CDR3 is TGTGCCAGCAGTTACTCGTACAGAACCTACGAGCAGTACTTC. It specifies CASSYSYRTYEQYF. The chain recombines TRBV6-5 with TRBJ2-7; D gene unclear. CDR3 length equals 14 residues. Trimming took 0 bases from V and 2 from J, leaving 8 bases between them. Germline values: CDR1 MNHEY, CDR2 SVGAGI.

The chain carries TRBV6-4 and TRBJ2-7; D is undetermined. Deletions cut 8 bases from V and 3 bases from J, with 14 bases between. CDR3 length equals 13 residues. The germline V gene encodes CDR1 MRHNA and CDR2 SNTAGT. DNA for the CDR3: TGTGCCAGCGAAATTCGATCCAACTACGAGCAGTACTTC. Its translation is CASEIRSNYEQYF.

The CDR3 loop reads CASSLAGGPRTGELFF. As DNA, the CDR3 is TGTGCCAGCAGCTTAGCCGGGGGGCCTCGGACCGGGGAGCTGTTTTTT. This sequence joins TRBV7-2 and TRBJ2-2, with D perhaps TRBD2 (7 bases). V was clipped by 0 bases and J by 5 bases, with 13 bases between them. CDR1 SGHTA and CDR2 FQGNSA come from the germline V gene. The CDR3 length is 16 residues.

The chain couples TRBV19 to TRBJ1-1, with 7 bases aligning to TRBD1. Germline V gene sequence: CDR1 LNHDA, CDR2 SQIVND (reference sequence). This CDR3 is 15 amino acids long. V lost 6 bases to trimming and J lost 1 base; unmatched junction nucleotides: 8. The CDR3 region is CASSLTGTANTEAFF. DNA for the CDR3: TGTGCCAGTAGCCTCACCGGGACAGCGAACACTGAAGCTTTCTTT.

The chain is built from TRBV7-3 and TRBJ2-3; D tentatively fits TRBD1 or TRBD2 (6 bases each). The CDR3 sequence is 13 residues long. The germline CDR1 and CDR2 sequences are SGHTA and FQGTGA. V was clipped by 3 bases and J by 6 bases, with 10 bases between them. The CDR3: CASSFGGGDTQYF. CDR3 nucleotide sequence: TGTGCCAGCAGCTTCGGAGGGGGGGATACGCAGTATTTT.

This chain joins TRBV27 and TRBJ2-3; the match to TRBD2 covers 8 bases. This CDR3 region has 15 residues. J gave up 5 bases and V 6 bases, and 10 bases lay outside the gene matches. Per the germline V gene, CDR1 is MNHEY and CDR2 is SMNVEV (reference sequence). The CDR3, as DNA: TGTGCCAGCAGGCGCGGGGCGGGGGGACTAGATACGCAGTATTTT. Protein product: CASRRGAGGLDTQYF.

The rearrangement uses TRBV7-2 and TRBJ2-3; D perhaps matches TRBD2 (6 bases). This CDR3 region has 18 residues. Germline V lookup: CDR1 SGHTA, CDR2 FQGNSA. V lost 0 bases and J lost 2, with 18 bases in between. The CDR3 reads CASSLAARSGRNTDTQYF. CDR3 DNA: TGTGCCAGCAGCTTAGCGGCGAGGAGCGGGCGAAACACAGATACGCAGTATTTT.

The table lists this clone with a few counts. This rearrangement joins TRBV19 to TRBJ1-3; D is uncertain. V was clipped by 0 bases and J by 4 bases, with 10 bases between them. CDR3 size: 15 residues. Germline CDR1 is LNHDA and CDR2 is SQIVND (reference sequence). The CDR3 reads CASSIEDSYGNTIYF. The CDR3 DNA sequence: TGTGCCAGTAGTATAGAGGACTCCTACGGAAACACCATATATTTT.

The rearrangement links TRBV25-1 to TRBJ1-3; 7 positions match TRBD1. Trimming removed 5 bases from V and 0 bases from J; junction bases left unmatched: 4. Germline CDR1 reads MGHDK; CDR2 reads SYGVNS. The CDR3 length is 15 residues. CDR3: CASSRDSFSGNTIYF. The CDR3 region has the DNA TGTGCCAGCAGTCGGGACAGCTTCTCTGGAAACACCATATATTTT.

Concerning this clone itself: Other DNA sequences from this sample encode an identical CDR3 as well. The rearrangement links TRBV7-9 to TRBJ1-3; D gene uncertain. This CDR3 contains 13 residues. The germline CDR1 and CDR2 sequences are SEHNR and FQNEAQ (reference sequence). Trimming removed 1 base from V and 0 bases from J, with 1 base in between. The CDR3 loop is CASSLDSGNTIYF. CDR3 nucleotides: TGTGCCAGCAGCTTAGACTCTGGAAACACCATATATTTT. The full variable domain, in which reference TRBV7-9 and TRBJ1-3 provide the parts outside the CDR3, is DTGVSQNPRHKITKRGQNVTFRCDPISEHNRLYWYRQTLGQGPEFLTYFQNEAQLEKSRLLSDRFSAERPKGSFSTLEIQRTEQGDSAMYLCASSLDSGNTIYFGEGSWLTVV.